Each of the 30 T cell receptor beta chains below was sequenced from the same sample in a study of blood T cell repertoires in COVID-19. Only in-frame clones appear in the TCRdb table, and some are missing; sequencing was by immunoSEQ multiplex PCR. The sample has under 30,000 clones; approximately 90% are singletons. Source material: peripheral blood. The receptors stem from a human donor in a cohort sampled during active COVID-19.

The J gene is TRBJ1-1, the V gene TRBV20-1; weak D call: TRBD1 (6 bases). Germline V lookup: CDR1 DFQATT, CDR2 SNEGSKA (reference sequence). V was clipped by 3 bases and J by 0 bases, with 8 bases between them. The CDR3 is 13 residues long. The CDR3 sequence is CSASGDMNTEAFF. DNA of the CDR3: TGCAGTGCTAGTGGGGACATGAACACTGAAGCTTTCTTT.

The chain recombines TRBV10-2 with TRBJ2-7; 10 bases line up with TRBD2. The ends lost 7 bases at V and 5 bases at J; junction bases unmatched: 5. The CDR3 is 13 amino acids. CDR1 is WSHSY and CDR2 is SAAADI in the germline V gene. This CDR3 is CASKSSGSHEQYF. CDR3 coding DNA: TGCGCCAGCAAGTCTAGCGGGAGCCACGAGCAGTACTTC.

V and J are TRBV11-2 and TRBJ2-7, with 7 bases identical to TRBD2. Germline CDR1 is SGHAT and CDR2 is FQNNGV. V lost 5 bases to trimming and J lost 0 bases; unmatched junction nucleotides: 7. CDR3 length: 15 amino acids. The CDR3 loop reads CASSKERGLSYEQYF. The CDR3 DNA reads TGTGCCAGCAGCAAAGAGCGGGGACTCTCCTACGAGCAGTACTTC.

The V gene is TRBV9, the J gene TRBJ2-1; 7 bases line up with TRBD1. The CDR3 sequence is 14 residues long. Germline V gene sequence: CDR1 SGDLS, CDR2 YYNGEE. The ends lost 3 bases at V and 5 bases at J; junction bases unmatched: 5. The CDR3 nucleotides are TGTGCCAGCAGCGCGACAGGGCGAAACAATGAGCAGTTCTTC. Translating it yields CASSATGRNNEQFF. Variable domain in full (rest from reference TRBV9 and TRBJ2-1): DSGVTQTPKHLITATGQRVTLRCSPRSGDLSVYWYQQSLDQGLQFLIQYYNGEERAKGNILERFSAQQFPDLHSELNLSSLELGDSALYFCASSATGRNNEQFFGPGTRLTVL.

The chain carries TRBV3-1 (or the pseudogene TRBV3-2) and TRBJ1-4; 7 nucleotides match TRBD1. J was trimmed by 3 bases and V by 1 base; bases with no gene match: 5. The CDR3 is 16 amino acids. Germline V gives CDR1 LGHDT, CDR2 YNNKEL (reference sequence). The CDR3 loop reads CASSQVWDRANEKLFF. The CDR3 nucleotides are TGTGCCAGCAGCCAAGTCTGGGACAGAGCTAATGAAAAACTGTTTTTT.

The chain uses TRBV5-1 and TRBJ2-6, with D perhaps matching TRBD1 (6 bases). Germline values: CDR1 SGHRS, CDR2 YFSETQ. V was pared by 0 bases and J by 2 bases, with 9 bases between. This CDR3 is 16 amino acids long. CDR3: CASSLAGQTGANVLTF. CDR3 bases: TGCGCCAGCAGCTTGGCCGGACAGACTGGGGCCAACGTCCTGACTTTC.

This chain connects TRBV3-1 (or the pseudogene TRBV3-2) to TRBJ1-1; tentative D call: TRBD1 (6 bases). The CDR3 consists of 14 residues. Germline loops: CDR1 LGHDT, CDR2 YNNKEL (reference sequence). V was cut by 3 bases and J by 0 bases, with 8 bases left in between. The CDR3 DNA reads as TGTGCCAGCAGCCAGACAGGACTGAACACTGAAGCTTTCTTT. It translates to CASSQTGLNTEAFF.

The chain uses TRBV11-2 and TRBJ1-1; no firm D call. Germline V lookup: CDR1 SGHAT, CDR2 FQNNGV. The CDR3 is made up of 14 amino acids. V lost 2 bases to trimming and J lost 0 bases, with 7 bases between them. CDR3 DNA: TGTGCCAGCAGCTTAACACAGTTGAACACTGAAGCTTTCTTT. Translation gives CASSLTQLNTEAFF.

The V gene is TRBV10-3, the J gene TRBJ2-1; 11 bases match TRBD2. This CDR3 is built from 16 residues. The V segment lost 10 bases and the J segment 8 bases; nucleotides outside the gene matches: 16. Germline-derived CDR1 and CDR2 are ENHRY and SYGVKD. The CDR3 DNA follows: TGTGCCACCACGGCTAGCGGGGGGTTTAGTGTGGATGAGCAGTTCTTC. Its translation is CATTASGGFSVDEQFF.

The V and J genes are TRBV9 and TRBJ1-4; D ambiguous. With 3 bases removed from V and 4 bases from J, the gap between germline ends came to 13 bases. The CDR3 loop spans 15 amino acids. Germline V gene lookup returns CDR1 SGDLS and CDR2 YYNGEE. The CDR3 region is CASSATDGFNEKLFF. The CDR3 nucleotides are TGTGCCAGCAGCGCCACAGACGGCTTTAATGAAAAACTGTTTTTT.

The chain links TRBV5-4 to TRBJ2-7; 12 nucleotides line up with TRBD1. V lost 4 bases and J lost 3; bases outside the gene matches: 5. CDR1 and CDR2 (germline): SGHNT, YYREEE (reference sequence). The CDR3 totals 15 residues. DNA for the CDR3: TGTGCCAGCAGCCTGTGGGACAGGGGGCACTACGAGCAGTACTTC. Its translation: CASSLWDRGHYEQYF. Using reference TRBV5-4 and TRBJ2-7 for the parts outside the CDR3, the full variable domain is ETGVTQSPTHLIKTRGQQVTLRCSSQSGHNTVSWYQQALGQGPQFIFQYYREEENGRGNFPPRFSGLQFPNYSSELNVNALELDDSALYLCASSLWDRGHYEQYFGPGTRLTVT.

The chain combines TRBV30 with TRBJ1-4; tentatively, D is TRBD1 (5 bases). Germline values: CDR1 GTSNPN, CDR2 SVGIG (reference sequence). The V and J ends lost 1 base and 8 bases respectively, with 20 bases between them. The CDR3 loop spans 16 amino acids. The CDR3 DNA reads TGTGCCTGGAGTGGGATGATGGGGGGGAGAGGAGAAAAACTGTTTTTT. Translating gives CAWSGMMGGRGEKLFF.

V and J are TRBV9 and TRBJ2-1; TRBD2 aligns across 10 bases. The CDR3 sequence is 16 residues long. The trim removed 0 bases at V and 7 bases at J, leaving 7 bases unmatched. Germline V CDR1 and CDR2: SGDLS, YYNGEE. The CDR3 DNA sequence: TGTGCCAGCAGCGTAGTTGCTAGCGGGGGCTTTAATGAGCAGTTCTTC. It encodes CASSVVASGGFNEQFF.

The chain is built from TRBV6-5 and TRBJ1-4, with 7 nucleotides matching TRBD1. The CDR3 length is 14 residues. Germline V gene data show CDR1 as MNHEY and CDR2 as SVGAGI. Trimming at V came to 6 bases and at J to 6 bases, leaving 7 bases not matched to a gene. CDR3 in DNA: TGTGCCAGCAGAGGCAGGGGGTACGATGAAAAACTGTTTTTT. This gives the protein CASRGRGYDEKLFF.

The chain combines TRBV23-1 with TRBJ2-7, with D possibly being TRBD2 (6 bases). TRBV23-1 is reported as an ORF; its role is uncertain. This CDR3 is built from 17 residues. The V end was cut by 2 bases, the J end by 0 bases, with 17 bases between. This chain's CDR3 is CASSQGFGGYSSYEQYF. The CDR3 DNA sequence: TGCGCCAGCAGTCAAGGGTTCGGGGGTTATAGCTCCTACGAGCAGTACTTC.

V and J are TRBV27 and TRBJ1-1, with D hard to call. This CDR3 has 13 residues. Trimming took 0 bases from V and 5 from J, leaving 7 bases between them. Germline CDR1 and CDR2: MNHEY and SMNVEV (reference sequence). The CDR3 spells CASSLSVRTEAFF. DNA for the CDR3: TGTGCCAGCAGTTTATCAGTGCGGACTGAAGCTTTCTTT.

The chain couples TRBV5-8 to TRBJ2-7; 9 nucleotides line up with TRBD2. CDR3 length: 17 residues. After removal of 0 bases from V and 1 base from J, the junction contained 8 bases not matched to a gene. Germline V gene sequence: CDR1 SGHTS, CDR2 YDEGEE. The CDR3 spells CASSLVSGSLGSYEQYF. The CDR3 DNA is TGTGCCAGCAGCTTGGTTAGCGGGAGTCTTGGTTCCTACGAGCAGTACTTC.

The J gene is TRBJ1-4, the V gene TRBV9; D is undetermined. This CDR3 has 14 amino acids. CDR1 SGDLS and CDR2 YYNGEE come from the germline V gene. V shed 4 bases and J shed 5 bases, with 12 bases lying between them. Here the CDR3 DNA reads TGTGCCAGCAGCCGACTATTCGGGAATGAAAAACTGTTTTTT. It codes for CASSRLFGNEKLFF.

The chain combines TRBV5-1 with TRBJ1-1; D remains ambiguous. Germline assignment: CDR1 SGHRS and CDR2 YFSETQ. The CDR3 covers 16 residues. V lost 0 bases, J lost 4 bases, and 16 bases lay in between. CDR3 residues: CASSLVSGGSTTEAFF. The CDR3 DNA reads TGCGCCAGCAGCTTGGTTAGCGGCGGGAGTACCACTGAAGCTTTCTTT.

The chain joins TRBV18 to TRBJ1-2; D gene uncertain. V was clipped by 2 bases and J by 1 base, with 14 bases between them. Germline V gene data show CDR1 as KGHSH and CDR2 as LQKENI. This CDR3 region has 16 residues. The DNA for the CDR3 is TGTGCCAGCTCACCATCCGTAACAGTTAATAACTATGGCTACACCTTC. Translating it yields CASSPSVTVNNYGYTF.

V is TRBV2 and J is TRBJ1-4; D is perhaps TRBD1 (5 bases). CDR1 and CDR2 (germline): SNHLY, FYNNEI. The V gene lost 8 bases and the J gene lost 4 bases, with 11 bases spanning the gap. The CDR3 is 13 residues long. CDR3 in amino acids: CASLAGLNEKLFF. The CDR3 DNA follows: TGTGCCAGCTTGGCAGGGCTTAATGAAAAACTGTTTTTT.

This sequence joins TRBV9 and TRBJ2-7; 8 bases are shared with TRBD1. This CDR3 is 16 amino acids long. Trimming cost V 0 bases and J 4 bases; bases outside gene matches: 9. CDR1 and CDR2 from the germline V gene are SGDLS and YYNGEE. The CDR3 region is CASSVASQGALYEQYF. Written as DNA, the CDR3 is TGTGCCAGCAGCGTAGCTAGTCAGGGGGCGCTTTACGAGCAGTACTTC.

The rearrangement joins TRBV5-8 to TRBJ1-1; tentative D call: TRBD1 (5 bases). The CDR3 spans 20 residues. Germline V lookup: CDR1 SGHTS, CDR2 YDEGEE. Trimming removed 3 bases from V and 6 bases from J, with 33 bases in between. The CDR3 sequence is CASSYGFGGSFVGMSAEAFF. For the CDR3, the DNA is TGTGCCAGCAGCTACGGTTTCGGGGGGAGTTTTGTGGGTATGAGCGCTGAAGCTTTCTTT.

This chain joins TRBV11-2 and TRBJ1-4; possibly TRBD1 for D (5 bases). V gave up 4 bases and J gave up 0 bases, with 6 bases separating them. CDR1 SGHAT and CDR2 FQNNGV come from the germline V gene. The CDR3 loop spans 14 amino acids. This CDR3 is CASSYRSTNEKLFF. DNA for the CDR3: TGTGCCAGCAGCTACAGGTCAACTAATGAAAAACTGTTTTTT.

This chain uses TRBV15 with TRBJ2-2, with 7 nucleotides matching TRBD2. The trim removed 8 bases at V and 7 bases at J, leaving 19 bases unmatched. There are 17 residues in the CDR3. Looked up from germline, CDR1 is LNHNV and CDR2 is YYDKDF (reference sequence). DNA for the CDR3: TGTGCCACCGAAGAGGGAGGGCAGAAATTACGGGGCGGGGAGCTGTTTTTT. This translates into CATEEGGQKLRGGELFF.

The chain employs TRBV5-1 and TRBJ2-3, with 14 bases aligning to TRBD2. CDR3 size: 18 residues. Germline V lookup: CDR1 SGHRS, CDR2 YFSETQ. V shed 4 bases, J shed 1 base, and the junction held 8 bases outside the gene matches. The CDR3 DNA follows: TGCGCCAGCAGCCGGGGACTAGCGGGAGCCTACGGCACAGATACGCAGTATTTT. Its translation is CASSRGLAGAYGTDTQYF.

This chain uses TRBV24-1 with TRBJ2-1; perhaps TRBD1 as D (6 bases). CDR1 is KGHDR and CDR2 is SFDVKD in the germline V gene. V was cut by 2 bases and J by 3 bases, with 10 bases left in between. The CDR3 spans 15 residues. The CDR3: CATSDSGVGYNEQFF. CDR3 bases: TGTGCCACCAGTGATTCAGGGGTGGGCTACAATGAGCAGTTCTTC.

The chain couples TRBV11-2 to TRBJ1-3; D is possibly TRBD1 (6 bases). Trimming shortened V by 1 base and J by 3 bases, and 19 bases separated the two germline ends. The germline V gene has CDR1 SGHAT and CDR2 FQNNGV. This CDR3 is 18 amino acids long. The CDR3 DNA reads as TGTGCCAGCAGCTTAGCCCGCGGGAGGGGGTACGATGGAAACACCATATATTTT. Its translation is CASSLARGRGYDGNTIYF.

The chain recombines TRBV6-5 with TRBJ1-4, with D perhaps matching TRBD1 (6 bases). V lost 8 bases to trimming and J lost 4 bases, with 17 bases between them. This CDR3 contains 15 residues. In germline, CDR1 is MNHEY, CDR2 SVGAGI. CDR3 in DNA: TGTGCCAGCTTCGAACAGGGAGACCTTAATGAAAAACTGTTTTTT. This gives the protein CASFEQGDLNEKLFF.

J is TRBJ2-5 and V is TRBV5-6, with 9 positions matching TRBD1. V shed 0 bases and J 4 bases; nucleotides not matched to a gene: 4. Germline values: CDR1 SGHDT, CDR2 YYEEEE. The CDR3 spans 15 residues. This CDR3 reads CASSLAGTGRETQYF. CDR3 nucleotide sequence: TGTGCCAGCAGCTTGGCGGGGACAGGGAGAGAGACCCAGTACTTC.